Listed here are 24 T cell receptor beta chains from one sample, sequenced in a study of blood T cell repertoires in COVID-19. The method was immunoSEQ multiplex PCR; TCRdb's version includes in-frame clones alone and lacks a portion of them. The repertoire holds just over 650,000 clones, with 75% to 90% as singletons. Sample: peripheral blood. The receptors here all came from a woman between 18 and 29 years old with acute or convalescent COVID-19.

Remarks on this clone: One junction end does not reproduce the germline sequence, and a read error may be involved. This chain joins TRBV29-1 and TRBJ1-1; D perhaps matches TRBD1 (5 bases). Germline CDR1 SQVTM, CDR2 ANQGSEA. The CDR3 contains 12 residues. In DNA form, the CDR3 reads TGCAGCGGTGAGACAGCGAACGCTGAAGCTTTCTTT. It is translated as CSGETANAEAFF.

J is TRBJ2-1 and V is TRBV24-1; 9 bases are a match to TRBD1. This CDR3 is 12 amino acids long. The V gene's germline CDR1 is KGHDR and CDR2 SFDVKD. V lost 11 bases to trimming and J lost 7 bases; unmatched junction nucleotides: 5. The CDR3, as DNA: TGTGCCATCACAGGGGGCGGGAATGAGCAGTTCTTC. This sequence encodes CAITGGGNEQFF.

This sequence joins TRBV2 and TRBJ1-6; perhaps TRBD1 as D (5 bases). The CDR3 sequence is 16 residues long. CDR1 is SNHLY, CDR2 FYNNEI, per germline. V dropped 5 bases and J dropped 7 bases, with 18 bases sitting between them. CDR3 DNA sequence: TGTGCCAGCAGTCCGCCAGGTCGGGGGAACAATTCACCCCTCCACTTT. It is translated as CASSPPGRGNNSPLHF. Full variable domain (outside the CDR3, taken from reference TRBV2 and TRBJ1-6): EPEVTQTPSHQVTQMGQEVILRCVPISNHLYFYWYRQILGQKVEFLVSFYNNEISEKSEIFDDQFSVERPDGSNFTLKIRSTKLEDSAMYFCASSPPGRGNNSPLHFGNGTRLTVT.

The V call is TRBV11-2, the J call TRBJ2-7; D is ambiguous. The CDR3 sequence is 14 residues long. Trimming cost V 1 base and J 0 bases, with 7 bases left between them. Germline V CDR1 and CDR2: SGHAT, FQNNGV. In nucleotides, the CDR3 is TGTGCCAGCAGCTTAGTTTTCAGCTCCTACGAGCAGTACTTC. Translation: CASSLVFSSYEQYF.

This sequence joins TRBV9 and TRBJ2-7; 7 bases are a match to TRBD2. V dropped 4 bases and J dropped 7; count of bases not matched to a gene: 8. This CDR3 is 13 amino acids long. Germline-derived CDR1 and CDR2 are SGDLS and YYNGEE. The CDR3 loop is CASSPGRGEEQYF. CDR3 bases: TGTGCCAGCAGCCCAGGGAGGGGAGAGGAGCAGTACTTC.

The V and J genes are TRBV19 and TRBJ2-3, with a possible D match to TRBD2 (7 bases). Germline assignment: CDR1 LNHDA and CDR2 SQIVND (reference sequence). The CDR3 spans 14 residues. V shed 7 bases and J shed 2 bases, with 13 bases lying between them. As DNA, the CDR3 is TGTGCCAGTAACTGGGGGGGCTTCACAGATACGCAGTATTTT. This encodes CASNWGGFTDTQYF. Complete variable domain (other parts from reference TRBV19 and TRBJ2-3): DGGITQSPKYLFRKEGQNVTLSCEQNLNHDAMYWYRQDPGQGLRLIYYSQIVNDFQKGDIAEGYSVSREKKESFPLTVTSAQKNPTAFYLCASNWGGFTDTQYFGPGTRLTVL.

This sequence joins TRBV6-5 and TRBJ1-2, with D uncertain. V was pared by 5 bases and J by 0 bases, with 13 bases between. The CDR3 length is 15 residues. The germline V gene encodes CDR1 MNHEY and CDR2 SVGAGI. The CDR3 bases are TGTGCCAGCAGTCCGTTCCCTCAGGCTAACTATGGCTACACCTTC. The encoded protein is CASSPFPQANYGYTF.

This sequence joins TRBV27 and TRBJ2-4; 7 bases fit TRBD2. CDR3 size: 15 residues. The ends lost 5 bases at V and 9 bases at J; junction bases unmatched: 13. The germline V gene has CDR1 MNHEY and CDR2 SMNVEV (reference sequence). CDR3 residues: CASSPWGGPSSIQYF. CDR3 sequence (DNA): TGTGCCAGCAGTCCTTGGGGGGGACCCTCTTCCATTCAGTACTTC.

The rearrangement links TRBV19 to TRBJ2-7; 7 bases line up with TRBD1. CDR3 length equals 13 residues. In germline, CDR1 is LNHDA, CDR2 SQIVND (reference sequence). V lost 5 bases, J lost 5 bases, and 6 bases stayed unmatched. The CDR3 is CASSFNRGNEQYF. CDR3 sequence (DNA): TGTGCCAGTAGTTTCAACAGGGGTAACGAGCAGTACTTC.

This clone was counted a single time. The V gene is TRBV25-1, the J gene TRBJ2-7, with 9 positions matching TRBD1. The germline V gene encodes CDR1 MGHDK and CDR2 SYGVNS. V lost 4 bases and J lost 5; bases outside the gene matches: 15. CDR3 size: 17 residues. CDR3 DNA sequence: TGTGCCAGCAGTGCCATCCGGGGACAGGGAAATTTTGACGAGCAGTACTTC. Amino acids: CASSAIRGQGNFDEQYF.

V gene TRBV19 combines with J gene TRBJ2-1, with a possible D match to TRBD2 (5 bases). Germline assignment: CDR1 LNHDA and CDR2 SQIVND (reference sequence). The V gene lost 4 bases and the J gene lost 10 bases, with 14 bases spanning the gap. The CDR3 loop spans 13 amino acids. The CDR3 coding sequence is TGTGCCAGTAGTACCTGGCCGGGCGGGGAGCAGTTCTTC. Its protein product is CASSTWPGGEQFF.

There are a few counts of this clone. The J gene is TRBJ2-2, the V gene TRBV7-3, with D maybe TRBD1 (6 bases). V lost 5 bases and J 1 base, leaving 23 bases between the germline ends. This CDR3 comprises 19 residues. CDR1 and CDR2 (germline): SGHTA, FQGTGA. Here the CDR3 reads CASSPRPEAIGGNTGELFF. The CDR3 bases are TGTGCCAGCAGCCCCCGCCCGGAGGCGATAGGGGGGAACACCGGGGAGCTGTTTTTT.

The count of this clone is one. The chain joins TRBV30 to TRBJ1-2; TRBD1 is a possible D gene (6 bases). V shed 3 bases and J shed 7 bases, with 15 bases lying between them. CDR1 and CDR2 from the germline V gene are GTSNPN and SVGIG (reference sequence). CDR3 size: 13 residues. The CDR3 here is CAWSLAGVGGYTF. CDR3 nucleotides: TGTGCCTGGAGCTTGGCAGGGGTCGGTGGCTACACCTTC.

CDR3 amino acids: CAISDPAGGPGSYNEQFF. DNA for the CDR3: TGTGCCATCAGTGATCCAGCGGGGGGGCCTGGGTCCTACAATGAGCAGTTCTTC. The rearrangement uses TRBV10-3 and TRBJ2-1, with 10 bases lining up with TRBD2. Germline V gives CDR1 ENHRY, CDR2 SYGVKD. The ends lost 3 bases at V and 1 base at J; junction bases unmatched: 9. The CDR3 loop spans 18 amino acids.

V gene TRBV7-8 combines with J gene TRBJ1-2; TRBD1 agrees at 7 bases. The CDR3 loop spans 15 amino acids. The V and J ends lost 5 bases and 6 bases, in that order; junction bases with no gene match: 12. CDR1 SGHVS and CDR2 FQNEAQ come from the germline V gene. The DNA for the CDR3 is TGTGCCAGCAGCACCCGGTCCAGGGGGGTTGATGGCTACACCTTC. It yields the protein CASSTRSRGVDGYTF.

The chain has TRBV11-2 and TRBJ2-2, with TRBD2 identical over 7 bases. The CDR3 runs to 17 residues. With 1 base clipped from V and 1 base from J, the junction kept 6 bases outside the gene matches. Germline V gene data show CDR1 as SGHAT and CDR2 as FQNNGV. CDR3 in amino acids: CASSLGRGLQNTGELFF. The CDR3 DNA follows: TGTGCCAGCAGCTTAGGCCGGGGACTACAGAACACCGGGGAGCTGTTTTTT.

V gene TRBV10-3 combines with J gene TRBJ1-5, with D maybe TRBD1 (6 bases). This CDR3 comprises 14 residues. In germline, CDR1 is ENHRY, CDR2 SYGVKD. V gave up 4 bases and J gave up 7 bases, with 14 bases separating them. Here the CDR3 reads CAISGNREGQPQHF. CDR3 sequence (DNA): TGTGCCATCAGTGGTAACAGGGAAGGACAGCCCCAGCATTTT.

This chain connects TRBV19 to TRBJ1-2; 9 bases line up with TRBD1. After removal of 4 bases from V and 7 bases from J, the junction contained 4 bases not matched to a gene. CDR1 is LNHDA and CDR2 is SQIVND in the germline V gene (reference sequence). This CDR3 has 13 amino acids. The CDR3 nucleotides read TGTGCCAGTAGTAAGAGGACAGGGGCTGGCTACACCTTC. Its protein is CASSKRTGAGYTF. Variable domain in full (rest from reference TRBV19 and TRBJ1-2): DGGITQSPKYLFRKEGQNVTLSCEQNLNHDAMYWYRQDPGQGLRLIYYSQIVNDFQKGDIAEGYSVSREKKESFPLTVTSAQKNPTAFYLCASSKRTGAGYTFGSGTRLTVV.

The chain has TRBV7-3 and TRBJ2-2, with TRBD2 matching 9 bases. Germline assignment: CDR1 SGHTA and CDR2 FQGTGA. J lost 8 bases, V lost 5 bases, and 12 bases had no gene match. The CDR3 totals 16 residues. The CDR3 DNA reads as TGTGCCAGCAGCCCCCCCGGCGGGGGGGCCGGTGGGGAGCTGTTTTTT. Its translation: CASSPPGGGAGGELFF.

The V gene is TRBV5-8, the J gene TRBJ1-1; 7 nucleotides align to TRBD1. Germline trimming cut 1 base from V and 7 bases from J; bases unmatched to any gene: 1. CDR3 length: 12 residues. CDR1 is SGHTS, CDR2 YDEGEE, per germline. CDR3 in amino acids: CASSLWDSEAFF. CDR3 coding DNA: TGTGCCAGCAGCTTGTGGGACAGTGAAGCTTTCTTT.

This clone has only one observation. The rearrangement uses TRBV7-2 and TRBJ1-6; a weak D match, TRBD1 (5 bases). CDR3 length equals 15 residues. Germline loops: CDR1 SGHTA, CDR2 FQGNSA. V was pared by 2 bases and J by 7 bases, with 12 bases between. CDR3 DNA sequence: TGTGCCAGCAGCTTACTACAGACAGAAAATTCACCCCTCCACTTT. Encoded protein: CASSLLQTENSPLHF.

In its sample, this clone was seen once. The chain links TRBV4-1 to TRBJ1-2; unclear D gene. Germline V lookup: CDR1 MGHRA, CDR2 YSYEKL. This CDR3 spans 14 amino acids. V was trimmed by 0 bases and J by 7 bases, leaving 12 bases between them. This CDR3 reads CASSQESGIFGYTF. The CDR3 DNA sequence: TGCGCCAGCAGCCAAGAGTCAGGTATTTTTGGCTACACCTTC.

The J gene is TRBJ1-1, the V gene TRBV5-1; D might be TRBD1 (6 bases). CDR3 length: 16 amino acids. Germline loops: CDR1 SGHRS, CDR2 YFSETQ. The V and J ends lost 0 bases and 0 bases respectively, with 12 bases between them. The CDR3 region is CASSLGGTTMNTEAFF. The CDR3 DNA is TGCGCCAGCAGCTTGGGAGGGACAACGATGAACACTGAAGCTTTCTTT. The full variable domain, its missing parts supplied by reference TRBV5-1 and TRBJ1-1, is KAGVTQTPRYLIKTRGQQVTLSCSPISGHRSVSWYQQTPGQGLQFLFEYFSETQRNKGNFPGRFSGRQFSNSRSEMNVSTLELGDSALYLCASSLGGTTMNTEAFFGQGTRLTVV.

V and J are TRBV3-1 (or the pseudogene TRBV3-2) and TRBJ1-3; 12 bases line up with TRBD1. V dropped 4 bases and J dropped 5; count of bases not matched to a gene: 3. This CDR3 has 15 amino acids. Germline CDR1 reads LGHDT; CDR2 reads YNNKEL (reference sequence). As DNA, the CDR3 is TGTGCCAGCAGCCGGGGACAGGGGGCTAGAAACACCATATATTTT. It encodes CASSRGQGARNTIYF.